A selection of T cell receptor beta chains follows, all from one sample in a study of blood T cells in healthy people across ages. A single record per CDR3 protein comes from TCRdb applying MiXCR to the 5' RACE reads. The sample lists approximately 690,000 distinct CDR3 sequences; 40% to 50% were seen once. The sequenced sample was blood. The receptor set was obtained from a man of 80 years or more in good health. Each CDR3 is given with its conserved first and last residue. A D gene is named only where the DNA matches it firmly. Only some rows state a clone size, as once, few, many or a class for expanded clones.

clone_size,d_call,v_call,j_call,cdr3_nt,cdr3_aa
.,.,TRBV15,TRBJ2-7,TGTGCCACCAGCAGAGAGGGTACTGGCGGGTTCTCCTACAATGAGCAGTACTTC,CATSREGTGGFSYNEQYF
few,.,TRBV29-1,TRBJ2-3,TGCAGCGTTGATGTTGCGGCTAGCGGCACAGATACGCAGTATTTT,CSVDVAASGTDTQYF
many,TRBD2,TRBV5-1,TRBJ2-7,TGCGCCAGCAGCTTGACTAGCGGGAGGTACGAGCAGTACTTC,CASSLTSGRYEQYF
few,.,TRBV12-3/TRBV12-4,TRBJ2-7,TGTGCCAGCAGTTTGAGCCATTCTGGGCAGTACTTC,CASSLSHSGQYF
.,.,TRBV20-1,TRBJ2-1,TGCAGTGCTAGAGGCGGAGGATACAATGAGCAGTTCTTC,CSARGGGYNEQFF
many,.,TRBV12-3/TRBV12-4,TRBJ2-4,TGTGCCAGCAGTACGCGACGGGGCATTCAGTACTTC,CASSTRRGIQYF
once,TRBD2,TRBV6-2/TRBV6-3,TRBJ2-1,TGTACCAGCAGTTATCGGGGAGCGGGGGCCAACTACAATGAGCAGTTCTTC,CTSSYRGAGANYNEQFF
.,.,TRBV11-2,TRBJ2-1,TGTGCCAGCAGCTTAACCGGGACGCCAGTCGATGAGCAGTTCTTC,CASSLTGTPVDEQFF
.,TRBD1,TRBV7-2,TRBJ2-5,TGTGCCAGCATCGACCGGGACAGGGGGCTGGAGACCCAGTACTTC,CASIDRDRGLETQYF
.,TRBD1,TRBV4-3,TRBJ1-2,TGCGCCAGCAGCCAGACCACGACAGGGATCTATGGCTACACCTTC,CASSQTTTGIYGYTF
.,TRBD2,TRBV28,TRBJ2-1,TGTGCCAGCACTAGCGGGGGTCTATATGGGTTCTTC,CASTSGGLYGFF